This T cell receptor (beta chain) emerged from a study of cytomegalovirus exposure and HLA in healthy donors. Findings of the study overall: Rare TCR sequences dominated, though some public TCRs recurred in many donors. The authors confirmed in vitro that three CMV-associated chains were specific for CMV antigens. A prior analysis recorded that most TCR beta V segments were productive about 87% or about 30% of the time.

Regarding this clone: Antigen unknown.

PCR involved 60 Vbeta and 13 Jbeta primers. The repertoire was sequenced with immunoSEQ multiplex PCR; TCRdb's copy has only in-frame clones and lacks some. The sample shows about 91,000 clones, around 78% of them seen only once. The V gene lost 4 bases and the J gene lost 6 bases, with 25 bases spanning the gap. This CDR3 comprises 17 residues. Germline V CDR1 and CDR2: SGHAT, FQNNGV. The sequencing input was PBMCs. The chain is built from TRBV11-2 and TRBJ2-7; a weak D match, TRBD2 (5 bases). The TCR sequence derives from a male donor in good health and CMV-seropositive. The CDR3 protein is CASSSPPDGILTAEQYF. CDR3 sequence (DNA): TGTGCCAGCAGCTCCCCCCCCGACGGGATTCTTACCGCCGAGCAGTACTTC.